One sample yielded the 2 T cell receptor beta chains listed below, sequenced in a study of blood T cells in healthy people across ages. Alongside a J-beta primer mix, a sample-barcoded 5' primer served in a second PCR lasting about 7 to 11 cycles. MiXCR, applied by TCRdb to the 5' RACE reads, yields one record per CDR3 protein. The top ten hold about 26% of the sample, which has roughly 730,000 distinct CDR3 sequences, more than 55% seen once. The source material was blood. The receptors derive from a man aged 40-49 years in good health.

The genes are TRBV15 and TRBJ2-3; D not resolved. V was clipped by 1 base and J by 11 bases, with 16 bases between them. There are 14 residues in the CDR3. Germline CDR1 and CDR2: LNHNV and YYDKDF (reference sequence). CDR3 coding DNA: TGTGCCACCAGCAGAGGAGAAGGCACAGCTATGCAGTATTTT. Its translation: CATSRGEGTAMQYF.

The chain has TRBV20-1 and TRBJ2-3; a weak D match, TRBD1 (5 bases). The CDR3 totals 11 residues. V was pared by 1 base and J by 8 bases, with 7 bases between. CDR1 is DFQATT, CDR2 SNEGSKA, per germline (reference sequence). The CDR3 DNA reads as TGCAGTGCTAGAGGCCAGGGTACGCAGTATTTT. Translated: CSARGQGTQYF.